This passage covers 11 T cell receptor beta chains from one sample sequenced in a study of pediatric ulcerative colitis. One to two pinch biopsies were taken from the rectum during colonoscopy. Produced via immunoSEQ multiplex PCR; TCRdb's table is partial and in-frame only. The table has tens of thousands of clones, 75% seen once; the top ten hold 8% to 9.5%. The sample consisted of gut tissue. These TCRs come from a boy aged 10-17 years with severe ulcerative colitis.

The V call is TRBV9, the J call TRBJ2-3, with 9 bases aligning to TRBD1. The germline V gene encodes CDR1 SGDLS and CDR2 YYNGEE. Trimming removed 3 bases from V and 5 bases from J; junction bases left unmatched: 7. The CDR3 is 15 residues long. CDR3 sequence (DNA): TGTGCCAGCAGCGCCGGGACAGGGTCGAGAGATACGCAGTATTTT. Its protein is CASSAGTGSRDTQYF.

The J gene is TRBJ2-7, the V gene TRBV9, with TRBD1 matching over 9 bases. V shed 4 bases, J shed 3 bases, and the junction held 11 bases outside the gene matches. The CDR3 extends over 16 amino acids. Per germline, CDR1 SGDLS and CDR2 YYNGEE. In DNA form, the CDR3 reads TGTGCCAGCAGCCCCCGGGTGGGACAGGGCGTCTACGAGCAGTACTTC. It encodes CASSPRVGQGVYEQYF.

CDR3 amino acids: CASSEDTIGTGELFF. CDR3 nucleotide sequence: TGTGCCAGCAGCGAGGACACGATCGGCACCGGGGAGCTGTTTTTT. This sequence joins TRBV7-3 and TRBJ2-2, with D tentatively TRBD1 (5 bases). In germline, CDR1 is SGHTA, CDR2 FQGTGA. Deletions cut 5 bases from V and 4 bases from J, with 14 bases between. This CDR3 comprises 15 residues.

The J gene is TRBJ2-7, the V gene TRBV4-1, with D possibly matching TRBD1 (5 bases). From germline, CDR1 is MGHRA and CDR2 YSYEKL. The CDR3 runs to 14 residues. V was trimmed by 0 bases and J by 3 bases, leaving 9 bases between them. CDR3 nucleotide sequence: TGCGCCAGCAGCCAAGAGGTAAGGGGCTACGAGCAGTACTTC. Translated, it gives CASSQEVRGYEQYF.

V usage is TRBV7-6 and J usage is TRBJ2-3; D ambiguous. V lost 2 bases to trimming and J lost 4 bases, with 4 bases between them. The CDR3 totals 12 residues. In germline, CDR1 is SGHVS, CDR2 FNYEAQ. The CDR3 reads CASSLLADTQYF. In DNA, the CDR3 is TGTGCCAGCAGCTTACTGGCAGATACGCAGTATTTT.

V is TRBV7-8 and J is TRBJ2-7; D might be TRBD1 or TRBD2, each matching 6 bases. The germline CDR1 and CDR2 sequences are SGHVS and FQNEAQ. CDR3 size: 13 residues. The ends were cut back, 6 bases at V and 2 bases at J, with 11 bases in the middle. The CDR3: CASRRGGPYEQYF. CDR3 in DNA: TGTGCCAGCAGGCGAGGGGGGCCCTACGAGCAGTACTTC.

On this clone itself: The conserved phenylalanine or tryptophan is not found at the CDR3 terminus, so this likely reflects a read error. The CDR3 region has the DNA TGTGCCAGCAGAACAGGTCCTCAACCCAATTCACCCCTCCACCTT. It translates to CASRTGPQPNSPLHL. V gene TRBV6-6 combines with J gene TRBJ1-6, with D perhaps TRBD1 (5 bases). Germline loops: CDR1 MNHNY, CDR2 SVGAGI (reference sequence). The CDR3 is 15 amino acids. V lost 6 bases to trimming and J lost 7 bases, with 16 bases between them.

The CDR3 nucleotides read TGTGCCAGCAGTTACAGGGGCTCGAGGAATTCACCCCTCCACTTT. Translation gives CASSYRGSRNSPLHF. The rearrangement joins TRBV11-1 to TRBJ1-6; 7 bases are shared with TRBD1. With V trimmed by 6 bases and J by 7 bases, 9 bases remained unmatched. The germline gives CDR1 SGHAT, CDR2 FQDESV (reference sequence). The CDR3 totals 15 residues.

J is TRBJ2-7 and V is TRBV5-1, with D possibly being TRBD2 (5 bases). The length of the CDR3 is 14 residues. V was cut by 0 bases and J by 6 bases, with 13 bases left in between. Germline CDR1 reads SGHRS; CDR2 reads YFSETQ. The CDR3 sequence is CASSLAQRAGEQYF. The CDR3 nucleotides read TGCGCCAGCAGCTTGGCTCAGAGGGCTGGCGAGCAGTACTTC.

The CDR3 DNA reads as TGTGCCAGCAGTGAAAGGTCTGGGCAAGAGACCCAGTACTTC. Translation: CASSERSGQETQYF. This chain links TRBV2 with TRBJ2-5; D call uncertain. V shed 2 bases and J shed 2 bases, with 9 bases lying between them. The CDR3 extends over 14 amino acids. Germline lookup yields CDR1 SNHLY and CDR2 FYNNEI. The variable domain in full, with the rest retrieved from reference TRBV2 and TRBJ2-5, is EPEVTQTPSHQVTQMGQEVILRCVPISNHLYFYWYRQILGQKVEFLVSFYNNEISEKSEIFDDQFSVERPDGSNFTLKIRSTKLEDSAMYFCASSERSGQETQYFGPGTRLLVL.

J is TRBJ1-2 and V is TRBV7-2, with D unresolved. The CDR3 is 17 amino acids. Germline-derived CDR1 and CDR2 are SGHTA and FQGNSA. V dropped 1 base and J dropped 0 bases, with 15 bases sitting between them. The CDR3 bases are TGTGCCAGCAGCTTAGGAGTTGCGGTTATTACTAACTATGGCTACACCTTC. Its protein product is CASSLGVAVITNYGYTF.